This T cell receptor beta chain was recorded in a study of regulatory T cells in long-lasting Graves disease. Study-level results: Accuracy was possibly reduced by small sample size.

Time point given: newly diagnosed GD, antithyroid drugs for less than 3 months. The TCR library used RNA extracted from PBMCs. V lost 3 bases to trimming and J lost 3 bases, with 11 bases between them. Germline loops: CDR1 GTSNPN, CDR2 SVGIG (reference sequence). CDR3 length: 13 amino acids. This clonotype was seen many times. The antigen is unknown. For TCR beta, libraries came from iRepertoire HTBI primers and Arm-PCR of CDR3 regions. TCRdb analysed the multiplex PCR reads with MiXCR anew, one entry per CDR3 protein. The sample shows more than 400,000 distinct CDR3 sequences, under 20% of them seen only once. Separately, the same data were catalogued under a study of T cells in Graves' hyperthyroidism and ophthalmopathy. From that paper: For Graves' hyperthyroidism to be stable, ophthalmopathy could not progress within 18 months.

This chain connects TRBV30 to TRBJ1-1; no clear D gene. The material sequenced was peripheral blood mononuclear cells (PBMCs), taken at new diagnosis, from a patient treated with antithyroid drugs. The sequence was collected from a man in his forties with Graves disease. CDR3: CAWRVSRDTEAFF. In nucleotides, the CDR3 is TGTGCCTGGAGAGTCTCTCGGGACACTGAAGCTTTCTTT.